The rows below give T cell receptor beta chains drawn from one sample of a study of T cells in tuberculosis. The method was immunoSEQ multiplex PCR; TCRdb's version includes in-frame clones alone and lacks a portion of them. The data contain some 90,000 clones, around 90% of them seen just once; the ten biggest clones take up 1.5% to 2%. The sample comprised CD1b-GMM tetramer-negative cells sorted from PBMCs. The receptors come from an adult woman with latent tuberculosis. CDR3s include the opening cysteine and the closing phenylalanine or tryptophan. The D gene is left open where the match is weak. Not every row has a clone size; where given, it reads once, few, many or a size class.

cdr3_nt cdr3_aa clone_size v_call d_call j_call
TGTGCCAGCAGCGTAGCTGGGGGGGCATGGGATACGCAGTATTTT CASSVAGGAWDTQYF . TRBV9 . TRBJ2-3
TGCGCCAGCAGCTTGGCAGGGGCGATGAGGGGAAACACCATATATTTT CASSLAGAMRGNTIYF . TRBV5-1 . TRBJ1-3
TGCGCCAGCAGCCAAGAAATTACTAGCGGGGCGGGGGATACGCAGTATTTT CASSQEITSGAGDTQYF . TRBV4-3 TRBD2 TRBJ2-3
TGCGCCAGCAGCCGAGGGACTAGCGGGGGGGCACAGACCGGGGAGCTGTTTTTT CASSRGTSGGAQTGELFF . TRBV5-1 TRBD2 TRBJ2-2
TGTGCCAGTAGAGGGACAGGGCGTATCTATGGCTACACCTTC CASRGTGRIYGYTF . TRBV19 TRBD1 TRBJ1-2
TGTGCCAGCAGCTTTGACAGGGGTCACGATACGCAGTATTTT CASSFDRGHDTQYF once TRBV7-9 TRBD1 TRBJ2-3
TGTGCCAGCTCAGCCCCGGGACTAACAGAGACCCAGTACTTC CASSAPGLTETQYF . TRBV18 TRBD2 TRBJ2-5
TGTGCCAGCAGCCTACATGGGCCGGAAGAAAAACTGTTTTTT CASSLHGPEEKLFF . TRBV5-4 . TRBJ1-4
TGTGCCAGCTCACCCTCCCCCCCAGCGGCGAACACCGGGGAGCTGTTTTTT CASSPSPPAANTGELFF . TRBV18 . TRBJ2-2
TGCGCCAGCACCGGGAGCTCCTATAATTCACCCCTCCACTTT CASTGSSYNSPLHF . TRBV10-2 . TRBJ1-6
TGTGCCAGCAGTTTTCGGCAGGGAGGAACCGGGGAGCTGTTTTTT CASSFRQGGTGELFF . TRBV6-6 . TRBJ2-2
TGTGCCAGCAGCTTAGTCTACGGCGGGGAGGGCTACACCTTC CASSLVYGGEGYTF . TRBV7-9 . TRBJ1-2
TGTGCCAGCAGCGGAATTCGGACAGGTATTAATGAAAACCTGTTTTTT CASSGIRTGINENLFF . TRBV11-2 TRBD1 TRBJ1-4
TGTGCCAGCAGCACGACAGGGAACTCTGGGGCCAACGTCCTGACTTTC CASSTTGNSGANVLTF . TRBV21-1 . TRBJ2-6
TGCGCCAGCAGTGGAGGAGGGAACACCGGGGAGCTGTTTTTT CASSGGGNTGELFF few TRBV10-1 . TRBJ2-2
TGTGCCAGCAGCCCCGGGACAGGGGGTTCACCCCTCCACTTT CASSPGTGGSPLHF . TRBV13 TRBD1 TRBJ1-6
TGTGCCAGCACCCCCCGGTGGAGAGCGGGGGTCCGTGAGCTGTTTTTT CASTPRWRAGVRELFF once TRBV27 TRBD2 TRBJ2-2